This entry features one T cell receptor beta chain sequence. This sample is drawn from a study of blood T cell repertoires in COVID-19. Germline trimming cut 1 base from V and 1 base from J; bases unmatched to any gene: 7. CDR1 MGHRA and CDR2 YSYEKL come from the germline V gene. CDR3 size: 17 residues. TCRdb's table, derived via immunoSEQ multiplex PCR, lists solely in-frame clones and lacks some. The sample contains around 320,000 clones, just under 90% of which appear only once. Recruits, aged roughly 18 to 89 years, lived in 20 to 30 US areas. Exposed study participants had met a COVID-19 case within 2 weeks before entry.

The receptor's source is a woman between 45 and 65 years old who had been exposed to COVID-19. V gene TRBV4-1 combines with J gene TRBJ1-3, with TRBD1 matching over 7 bases. The sample consisted of PBMCs or T cells enriched from blood (not recorded which). CDR3 amino acids: CASSQGLQGSSGNTIYF. CDR3 bases: TGCGCCAGCAGCCAAGGCCTACAGGGGAGTTCTGGAAACACCATATATTTT.